This T cell receptor (beta chain) was observed in a study of radiation and T cells in renal cell carcinoma (TCRdb year 2020). Regarding the study in general: The samples were drawn from a clinical trial, where primary renal cell carcinomas were treated with 15 Gy of stereotactic body radiation therapy and then removed by nephrectomy 4 weeks afterward. Across all 50 or so samples, 4 million to 5 million unique CDR3 nucleotide sequences encoding roughly 2.7 million unique CDR3 amino acid sequences were identified. In total, some 52 samples underwent TCR beta sequencing: 25 or so tumors plus 27 peripheral blood samples. The study at large found these results: No pretreatment tumor biopsies were available, so the baseline intratumoral presence of clonotypes could not be determined. Top tumor clonotypes rose in blood from baseline to 2 weeks post-radiation, then contracted by 4 weeks, suggesting transient expansion of tumor-resident clones. With a single-armed trial design, the study had no way to address how radiation dose or scheduling affects the TCR repertoire. Dynamics of the blood repertoire were not tracked past 4 weeks after treatment.

This clone was found a few times. The antigen it recognizes is unknown. No clone much larger than this one lies a single base away; base qualities are absent. The time point tag for this specimen amounts to: blood 2 weeks post-SBRT. The treatment or condition label, as the study defines it: 15 Gy SBRT to primary tumor, nephrectomy 4 weeks later. To follow tumor-enriched clonotypes, serial peripheral blood was collected from radiation-treated patients at baseline and at 2 weeks and 4 weeks after SBRT. Every patient had renal cell carcinoma of clear cell pathology. The QIAamp DNA Blood Mini Kit (Qiagen) was used to prepare genomic DNA for TCR sequencing. The analyses included just those samples that passed every quality control check. TCR beta libraries were generated from genomic DNA with the immunoSEQ kit, following the manufacturer's recommendations. To prepare libraries, a first multiplex PCR with proprietary primers was run, followed by a second PCR that added unique barcodes, and a bead cleanup was done after each round. Each sample batch included a kit-provided positive control reaction and a negative control reaction. The final libraries underwent checking on an Agilent 4200 TapeStation D1000 ScreenTape, volumetric pooling, and quantification by qPCR. Sequencing was performed on an Illumina NextSeq500 using a MidOutput 150-cycle cartridge, with 156 Read1 cycles, 15 Index1 cycles, and the kit custom primers. The pooled library was loaded at about 0.96 pM, and about 21% PhiX control was spiked in. Turning to the authors' computational methods: Vendor-processed data were analyzed in R, with a clonotype defined as all T cells sharing the same CDR3 nucleotide sequence. In the clone abundance analyses, frequencies were normalized to the 10,000 most abundant clones in each sample. Public T cell clones, which averaged fewer than five per sample, were removed prior to analysis. Tumor-enriched and baseline blood-enriched clonotypes were defined by at least a 32-fold difference in abundance between compartments. A beta-binomial differential abundance model was applied to find clonotypes that expanded or contracted between blood time points. Tumor-blood repertoire similarity was measured with the Baroni-Urbani and Buser coefficient, and group comparisons used two-tailed Wilcoxon tests in R. This is the immuneACCESS table as TCRdb keeps it, with only in-frame sequences that have V and J called. A part of the clones is gone; compared with another copy, unresolved V genes explain less than half, and the rest is unexplained. V, J and clone size were drawn from that table, and D and trimming were deduced from the DNA. Present in this sample are about 120,000 clones, around 82% of which were seen just once. The top ten constitute about 5.3% of the sample.

Reading the germline V gene gives CDR1 SGHTA and CDR2 FQGTGA. From the cysteine up to the phenylalanine, the CDR3 has a length of 14 residues. The entry retains the CDR3 DNA only, 42 bases that are in frame from base 1. V and J are truncated by 4 bases and 7 bases respectively, leaving an intervening sequence of 14 bases. This TCR was sampled from a man aged 50-59 years with renal cell carcinoma. Here the chain combines TRBV7-3 and TRBJ2-1; TRBD2 might be the D gene, on 6 matching bases. Sequencing used blood, obtained from a patient whose treatment included radiotherapy and nephrectomy. The DNA reads TGTGCCAGCAGCTCAACTAGCCAGAAGAATGAGCAGTTCTTC. The translation is CASSSTSQKNEQFF.